The 11 T cell receptor beta chains given below trace back to one sample, sequenced in a study of cytomegalovirus exposure and HLA in healthy donors. TCRdb keeps only in-frame clones here, not all; method: immunoSEQ multiplex PCR. The sample consists of about 310,000 clones, approximately 86% of them appearing once. Sequencing was done on a sample of PBMCs. The receptors stem from a man younger than 45 in good health and CMV-seronegative.

This clone was seen just once. Other DNA sequences in the sample encode the same CDR3. The chain employs TRBV6-5 and TRBJ1-5; 7 bases agree with TRBD1. This CDR3 spans 15 amino acids. The germline V gene encodes CDR1 MNHEY and CDR2 SVGAGI. V lost 6 bases and J lost 1; bases outside the gene matches: 6. The CDR3 protein is CASSPGTVSNQPQHF. CDR3 DNA sequence: TGTGCCAGCAGCCCCGGGACAGTAAGCAATCAGCCCCAGCATTTT.

The chain employs TRBV5-6 and TRBJ1-1; weak D call: TRBD1 (6 bases). The CDR3 has 16 residues. CDR1 is SGHDT and CDR2 is YYEEEE in the germline V gene. Trimming took off 1 base at V and 4 bases at J, with 17 bases between the two ends. The CDR3 region has the DNA TGTGCCAGCAGCTTGATTTTTCAGGGGCATGGCACTGAAGCTTTCTTT. As protein: CASSLIFQGHGTEAFF.

The chain employs TRBV6-5 and TRBJ1-1, with D unresolved. Trimming took off 1 base at V and 0 bases at J, with 9 bases between the two ends. This CDR3 region has 15 residues. Germline V gene lookup returns CDR1 MNHEY and CDR2 SVGAGI. CDR3 residues: CASSYWHPVNTEAFF. The CDR3 DNA is TGTGCCAGCAGTTACTGGCACCCCGTGAACACTGAAGCTTTCTTT.

The gene calls are TRBV6-5 and TRBJ1-2; 7 positions match TRBD1. Germline assignment: CDR1 MNHEY and CDR2 SVGAGI. J gave up 0 bases and V 6 bases, and 7 bases lay outside the gene matches. This CDR3 comprises 15 residues. The DNA of the CDR3 is TGTGCCAGCAGCAGGGACAGTGTAGCTAACTATGGCTACACCTTC. It specifies CASSRDSVANYGYTF.

This clone was counted once. The rearrangement uses TRBV11-2 and TRBJ2-7; D gene unclear. This CDR3 has 13 amino acids. Per germline, CDR1 SGHAT and CDR2 FQNNGV. The V end lost 10 bases, the J end lost 1 base, and 14 bases lay between the germline ends. CDR3 region: CATKLTESYEQYF. In nucleotides, the CDR3 is TGTGCCACCAAACTGACTGAATCCTACGAGCAGTACTTC.

CDR3 sequence (DNA): TGTGCCAGCAGCGATGACTGGGGGGGGTCACCCCTCCACTTT. It codes for CASSDDWGGSPLHF. The chain is built from TRBV11-2 and TRBJ1-6; TRBD1 might be the D (5 bases). The CDR3 is 14 residues long. Trimming stripped 5 bases from V and 10 bases from J, with 15 bases between. Germline V CDR1 and CDR2: SGHAT, FQNNGV. Together with reference TRBV11-2 and TRBJ1-6, the CDR3 gives the full variable domain: EAGVAQSPRYKIIEKRQSVAFWCNPISGHATLYWYQQILGQGPKLLIQFQNNGVVDDSQLPKDRFSAERLKGVDSTLKIQPAKLEDSAVYLCASSDDWGGSPLHFGNGTRLTVT.

The chain uses TRBV5-1 and TRBJ1-4; TRBD1 is a possible D gene (6 bases). The CDR3 has 15 residues. Trimming stripped 4 bases from V and 0 bases from J, with 10 bases between. Germline V CDR1 and CDR2: SGHRS, YFSETQ. In DNA, the CDR3 is TGCGCCAGCAGCCCCGGGACATCAACTAATGAAAAACTGTTTTTT. Translating gives CASSPGTSTNEKLFF.

The chain is built from TRBV7-8 and TRBJ2-3; unclear D gene. This CDR3 contains 12 residues. CDR1 and CDR2 (germline): SGHVS, FQNEAQ. V was cut by 5 bases and J by 3 bases, with 6 bases left in between. CDR3 region: CASSPITDTQYF. CDR3 sequence (DNA): TGTGCCAGCAGCCCCATTACAGATACGCAGTATTTT.

Points on this clone: At one end, the junction sequence differs from germline, possibly due to a read error. The chain carries TRBV27 and TRBJ2-2; 10 bases map to TRBD2. Germline lookup yields CDR1 MNHEY and CDR2 SMNVEV (reference sequence). CDR3 length: 16 residues. CDR3 nucleotide sequence: TGTGCCAGCAGTTTACCGGGACTAGCGAAAACCGGGGAGCTGTTTTTT. Amino acid sequence: CASSLPGLAKTGELFF.

This clone was observed a few times. The rearrangement joins TRBV6-6 to TRBJ2-7, with D perhaps TRBD2 (5 bases). Per germline, CDR1 MNHNY and CDR2 SVGAGI (reference sequence). This CDR3 is built from 13 residues. The V end was cut by 7 bases, the J end by 1 base, with 11 bases between. CDR3 in amino acids: CASTPGISYEQYF. CDR3 in DNA: TGTGCCAGCACCCCCGGGATTTCCTACGAGCAGTACTTC.

The chain carries TRBV19 and TRBJ1-2; 8 nucleotides align to TRBD1. This CDR3 comprises 15 residues. Germline V gives CDR1 LNHDA, CDR2 SQIVND (reference sequence). V was pared by 4 bases and J by 4 bases, with 8 bases of the junction left unmatched. The CDR3 bases are TGTGCCAGTAGTACCCCAGGGGGCCGATCCTATGGCTACACCTTC. This gives the protein CASSTPGGRSYGYTF.